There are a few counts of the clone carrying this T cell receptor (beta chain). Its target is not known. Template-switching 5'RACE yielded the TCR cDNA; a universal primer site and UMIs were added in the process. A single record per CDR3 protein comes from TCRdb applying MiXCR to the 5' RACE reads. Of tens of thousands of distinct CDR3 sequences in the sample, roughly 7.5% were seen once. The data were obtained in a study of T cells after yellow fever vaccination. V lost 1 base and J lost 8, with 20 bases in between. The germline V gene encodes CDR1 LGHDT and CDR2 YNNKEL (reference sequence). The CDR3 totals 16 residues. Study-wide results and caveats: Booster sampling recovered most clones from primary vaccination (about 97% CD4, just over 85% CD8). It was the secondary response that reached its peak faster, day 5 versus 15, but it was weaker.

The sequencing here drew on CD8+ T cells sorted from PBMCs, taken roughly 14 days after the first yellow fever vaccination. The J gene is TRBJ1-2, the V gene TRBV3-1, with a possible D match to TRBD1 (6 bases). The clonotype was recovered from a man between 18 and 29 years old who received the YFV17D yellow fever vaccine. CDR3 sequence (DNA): TGTGCCAGCAGCCAAGGGGTCGCAACAGGGCTAAAGGGCTACACCTTC. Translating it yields CASSQGVATGLKGYTF.